These 2 T cell receptor beta chains were all obtained from the same sample, sequenced in a study of cytomegalovirus exposure and HLA in healthy donors. Primers included in the PCR were 60 Vbeta and 13 Jbeta primers. Clones were read by immunoSEQ multiplex PCR, and TCRdb kept only the in-frame ones, dropping some. The sample includes under 150,000 clones, approximately 80% of them seen just once. Sequences were obtained from PBMCs. These receptors were taken from a woman aged 40 to 50 in good health and CMV-seronegative.

The chain couples TRBV28 to TRBJ1-2, with D possibly being TRBD1 (5 bases). This CDR3 spans 12 amino acids. V was pared by 5 bases and J by 5 bases, with 9 bases between. CDR1 is MDHEN, CDR2 SYDVKM, per germline. The CDR3 nucleotides read TGTGCCAGCAGTCGACAGATTTATGGCTACACCTTC. It yields the protein CASSRQIYGYTF.

This chain joins TRBV19 and TRBJ2-1, with 11 bases fitting TRBD1. J was trimmed by 7 bases and V by 8 bases; bases with no gene match: 10. Germline assignment: CDR1 LNHDA and CDR2 SQIVND (reference sequence). There are 15 residues in the CDR3. Here the CDR3 reads CASQGDRGRWNEQFF. CDR3 bases: TGTGCCAGTCAAGGGGACAGGGGGAGATGGAATGAGCAGTTCTTC.